Each of the 18 T cell receptor beta chains below was sequenced from the same sample in a study of T cells in Graves' hyperthyroidism and ophthalmopathy. RNA transcripts yielded amplified TCR beta CDR3 regions. The TCR CDR3 was amplified in a first-round RT-PCR using the HTBI primer set. MiXCR, run by TCRdb on the multiplex PCR reads, gives a single entry per CDR3 protein. The repertoire consists of around 700,000 distinct CDR3 sequences, with about 35% occurring once and the leading ten covering approximately 31%. Sequencing was carried out using blood. The source of these receptors is a woman in her forties with Graves' hyperthyroidism.

This clonotype was observed a few times. A much more abundant neighbour one base away suggests this may be a read error. J is TRBJ1-2 and V is TRBV7-6, with D perhaps TRBD1 (5 bases). The CDR3 has 14 residues. Trimming left V 1 base short and J 4 bases short, with 10 bases between. Germline CDR1 SGHVS, CDR2 FNYEAQ. The CDR3 DNA sequence: TGTGCCAGCAGCTTAGGGGGCAGAATCTATGGCTACACCTTC. It codes for CASSLGGRIYGYTF.

The chain links TRBV12-3 or TRBV12-4 to TRBJ2-2, with D possibly being TRBD1 (6 bases). V was shortened by 7 bases and J by 6 bases, with 15 bases between the two germline ends. The CDR3 contains 14 residues. CDR3 DNA: TGTGCCAGCACCGACAGACAGGCCGCCGGGGAGCTGTTTTTT. It specifies CASTDRQAAGELFF.

This clonotype has ten or more counts. The chain has TRBV2 and TRBJ2-5; no reliable D call. Germline assignment: CDR1 SNHLY and CDR2 FYNNEI. The CDR3 extends over 13 amino acids. V was pared by 2 bases and J by 4 bases, with 8 bases between. CDR3 region: CASSENPAETQYF. Written as DNA, the CDR3 is TGTGCCAGCAGTGAAAACCCCGCAGAGACCCAGTACTTC.

This clonotype was seen at least ten times. The chain joins TRBV19 to TRBJ1-2, with TRBD1 as a possible D gene (5 bases). The CDR3 runs to 13 residues. V was cut by 5 bases and J by 6 bases, with 13 bases left in between. Germline-derived CDR1 and CDR2 are LNHDA and SQIVND (reference sequence). The CDR3 loop reads CASSPTGEHGYTF. In DNA, the CDR3 is TGTGCCAGTAGTCCTACGGGGGAGCATGGCTACACCTTC.

This clonotype was observed a few times. This rearrangement joins TRBV28 to TRBJ2-7; D is uncertain. V gave up 5 bases and J gave up 5 bases, with 10 bases separating them. Germline assignment: CDR1 MDHEN and CDR2 SYDVKM. The CDR3 has 12 residues. The CDR3 region has the DNA TGTGCCAGCAGTCCCCATATTCACGAGCAGTACTTC. Its translation: CASSPHIHEQYF. Drawing the rest from reference TRBV28 and TRBJ2-7, the complete variable domain is DVKVTQSSRYLVKRTGEKVFLECVQDMDHENMFWYRQDPGLGLRLIYFSYDVKMKEKGDIPEGYSVSREKKERFSLILESASTNQTSMYLCASSPHIHEQYFGPGTRLTVT.

The rearrangement joins TRBV7-2 to TRBJ2-3, with D unresolved. The CDR3 extends over 15 amino acids. Trimming stripped 1 base from V and 2 bases from J, with 10 bases between. Germline lookup yields CDR1 SGHTA and CDR2 FQGNSA. CDR3 amino acids: CASSLVAITTDTQYF. The CDR3, as DNA: TGTGCCAGCAGCTTAGTGGCGATCACCACAGATACGCAGTATTTT.

This clonotype was seen more than once but under ten times. The chain couples TRBV2 to TRBJ2-2; 7 positions agree with TRBD1. The germline CDR1 and CDR2 sequences are SNHLY and FYNNEI. The CDR3 consists of 17 residues. The V gene end was trimmed by 7 bases and the J gene end by 5 bases; junction bases not matched to a gene: 16. In DNA form, the CDR3 reads TGTGCCAGCATCCAAGATAAAGGGGGCCGGCTGACCGGGGAGCTGTTTTTT. It translates to CASIQDKGGRLTGELFF.

J is TRBJ1-1 and V is TRBV7-2; no definite D call. The CDR3 consists of 15 residues. Germline V CDR1 and CDR2: SGHTA, FQGNSA. V was clipped by 5 bases and J by 0 bases, with 13 bases between them. The CDR3 DNA sequence: TGTGCCAGCAGCCCTTGGACCGGGCTGAACACTGAAGCTTTCTTT. This translates into CASSPWTGLNTEAFF.

In its sample, this clonotype was seen many times. The chain couples TRBV19 to TRBJ1-2, with D possibly TRBD1 on 6 matching bases. This CDR3 has 12 amino acids. The V end was cut by 7 bases, the J end by 4 bases, with 10 bases between. From germline, CDR1 is LNHDA and CDR2 SQIVND (reference sequence). In DNA, the CDR3 is TGTGCCAGTACCCCACAGGGCTATGGCTACACCTTC. Its translation is CASTPQGYGYTF.

V is TRBV28 and J is TRBJ1-2; 12 positions agree with TRBD1. Losses at the gene ends were 3 bases for V and 8 bases for J; bases not matched to a gene: 7. Germline CDR1 MDHEN, CDR2 SYDVKM. This CDR3 is built from 15 residues. The CDR3 reads CASSFLGTGGFGYTF. The CDR3 bases are TGTGCCAGCAGTTTCCTCGGGACAGGGGGCTTCGGCTACACCTTC.

The chain couples TRBV20-1 to TRBJ2-5, with 11 bases fitting TRBD1. Germline V gives CDR1 DFQATT, CDR2 SNEGSKA (reference sequence). This CDR3 is built from 17 residues. Germline trimming cut 1 base from V and 5 bases from J; bases unmatched to any gene: 12. CDR3: CSARAQTGTGGEETQYF. The CDR3 nucleotides read TGCAGTGCTAGAGCTCAAACCGGGACAGGGGGAGAGGAGACCCAGTACTTC.

The chain carries TRBV20-1 and TRBJ2-7; D is perhaps TRBD1 or TRBD2 (5 bases each). V was shortened by 5 bases and J by 7 bases, with 21 bases between the two germline ends. CDR1 is DFQATT, CDR2 SNEGSKA, per germline (reference sequence). The CDR3 spans 14 residues. CDR3 bases: TGCAGTGCTTCCGGGACCCCAAACTGGGATGAGCAGTACTTC. It codes for CSASGTPNWDEQYF.

On this clonotype itself: Because the CDR3 is missing its conserved closing phenylalanine or tryptophan, this is likely a read error. It is unclear where the CDR3 begins or ends on the DNA, so no DNA is shown, and the CDR3 is as TCRdb lists it. V gene TRBV10-3 combines with J gene TRBJ2-6; the DNA was not compared with TRBD1, the D call given in the table. Including both end residues, the CDR3 is 9 amino acids long. CDR1 and CDR2 from the germline V gene are ENHRY and SYGVKD. CDR3 sequence reads: CAISESKGQ.

The chain combines TRBV7-2 with TRBJ1-6; TRBD1 is a possible D gene (5 bases). The ends were cut back, 4 bases at V and 12 bases at J, with 13 bases in the middle. The CDR3 runs 13 residues. The germline V gene encodes CDR1 SGHTA and CDR2 FQGNSA. This CDR3 reads CASSSKTELPLHF. Written as DNA, the CDR3 is TGTGCCAGCAGCTCTAAGACAGAACTACCCCTCCACTTT.

This clonotype was counted between two and nine times. The chain is built from TRBV13 and TRBJ1-1; a possible D gene is TRBD1 (5 bases). Trimming pared 8 bases from V and 4 bases from J, leaving 26 bases between. Germline values: CDR1 PRHDT, CDR2 FYEKMQ (reference sequence). The CDR3 has 17 amino acids. CDR3 DNA sequence: TGTGCCAGCCATCACAACCCCATGAGGGGTCTCGGCACTGAAGCTTTCTTT. Translated: CASHHNPMRGLGTEAFF.

Regarding this clonotype: This could be a read error, since a much larger clone is one nucleotide away. The chain uses TRBV4-3 and TRBJ2-7; no definite D call. In germline, CDR1 is LGHNA, CDR2 YSLEER. This CDR3 is built from 17 residues. Between the trimmed V and J ends, which lost 0 bases and 0 bases, there was a span of 15 bases. The CDR3 coding sequence is TGCGCCAGCAGCCAAGAAAGGGCAGGCCCGACCTCCTACGAGCAGTACTTC. It yields the protein CASSQERAGPTSYEQYF.

With respect to this clonotype: An end of the junction differs from the germline gene, which may be a read error. V usage is TRBV5-5 and J usage is TRBJ1-1; D uncertain. Germline CDR1 SGHKS, CDR2 YYEKEE (reference sequence). The CDR3 is 12 residues long. CDR3: CASRTGNTEALF. As DNA, the CDR3 is TGTGCCAGTAGGACGGGGAACACTGAAGCTCTCTTT.

This clonotype was seen once. This may be a read error: a much more frequent sequence differs by one nucleotide. V usage is TRBV19 and J usage is TRBJ2-7, with D tentatively TRBD2 (6 bases). The ends were cut back, 3 bases at V and 3 bases at J, with 15 bases in the middle. In germline, CDR1 is LNHDA, CDR2 SQIVND (reference sequence). The CDR3 totals 15 residues. The CDR3 region has the DNA TGTGCCAGTAGTATTTCGACGGGAGAACACTACGAGCAGTACTTC. Translated, it gives CASSISTGEHYEQYF.